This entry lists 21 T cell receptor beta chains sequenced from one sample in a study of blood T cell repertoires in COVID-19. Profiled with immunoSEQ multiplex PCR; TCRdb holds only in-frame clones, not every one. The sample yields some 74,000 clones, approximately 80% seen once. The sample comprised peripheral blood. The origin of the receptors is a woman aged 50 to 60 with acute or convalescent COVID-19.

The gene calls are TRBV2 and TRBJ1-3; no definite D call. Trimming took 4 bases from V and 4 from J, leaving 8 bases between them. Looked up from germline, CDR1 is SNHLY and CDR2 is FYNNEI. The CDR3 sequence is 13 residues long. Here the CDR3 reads CASSVGTGNTIYF. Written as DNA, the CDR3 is TGTGCCAGCAGTGTTGGTACAGGAAACACCATATATTTT.

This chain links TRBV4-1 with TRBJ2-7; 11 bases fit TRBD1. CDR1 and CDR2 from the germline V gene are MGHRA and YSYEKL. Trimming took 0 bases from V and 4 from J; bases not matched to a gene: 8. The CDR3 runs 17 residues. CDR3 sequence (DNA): TGCGCCAGCAGCCAAGAGACAGGGACAGGGGGTTTGTACGAGCAGTACTTC. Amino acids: CASSQETGTGGLYEQYF.

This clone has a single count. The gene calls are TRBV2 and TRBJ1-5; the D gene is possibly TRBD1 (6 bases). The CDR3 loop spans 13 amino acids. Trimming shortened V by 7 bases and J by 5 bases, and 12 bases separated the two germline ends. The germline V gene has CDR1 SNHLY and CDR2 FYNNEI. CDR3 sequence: CASNGQTYQPQHF. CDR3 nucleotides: TGTGCCAGCAACGGACAGACCTATCAGCCCCAGCATTTT.

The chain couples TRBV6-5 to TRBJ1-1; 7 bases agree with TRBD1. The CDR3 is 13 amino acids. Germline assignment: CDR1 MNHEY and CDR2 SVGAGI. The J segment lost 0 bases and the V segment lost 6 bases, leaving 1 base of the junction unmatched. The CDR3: CASRGGMNTEAFF. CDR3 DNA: TGTGCCAGCAGAGGGGGCATGAACACTGAAGCTTTCTTT.

CDR3 sequence: CASSRSRGETQYF. CDR3 nucleotides: TGTGCCAGCAGTCGATCCCGGGGGGAGACCCAGTACTTC. The chain uses TRBV11-3 and TRBJ2-5; D might be TRBD2 (6 bases). The CDR3 is made up of 13 amino acids. Trimming took off 6 bases at V and 5 bases at J, with 13 bases between the two ends. Germline loops: CDR1 SGHNT, CDR2 YENEEA.

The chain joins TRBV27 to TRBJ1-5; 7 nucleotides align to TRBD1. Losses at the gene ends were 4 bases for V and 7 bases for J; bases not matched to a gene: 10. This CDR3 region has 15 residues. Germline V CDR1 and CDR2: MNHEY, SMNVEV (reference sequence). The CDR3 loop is CASSSARGVGQPQHF. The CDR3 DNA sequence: TGTGCCAGCAGTTCCGCCAGGGGGGTAGGACAGCCCCAGCATTTT.

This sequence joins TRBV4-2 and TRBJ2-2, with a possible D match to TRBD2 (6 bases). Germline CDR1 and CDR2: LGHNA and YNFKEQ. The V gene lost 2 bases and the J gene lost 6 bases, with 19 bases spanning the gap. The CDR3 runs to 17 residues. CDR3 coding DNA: TGTGCCAGCAGCCAAAACCCGACTAGTTTTAGTCCCGGGGAGCTGTTTTTT. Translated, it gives CASSQNPTSFSPGELFF.

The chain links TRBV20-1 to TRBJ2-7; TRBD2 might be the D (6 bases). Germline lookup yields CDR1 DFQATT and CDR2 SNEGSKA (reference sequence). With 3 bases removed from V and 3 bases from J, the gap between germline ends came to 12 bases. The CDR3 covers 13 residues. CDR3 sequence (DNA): TGCAGTGCTAGTGATAGCGGACTCTACGAGCAGTACTTC. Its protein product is CSASDSGLYEQYF.

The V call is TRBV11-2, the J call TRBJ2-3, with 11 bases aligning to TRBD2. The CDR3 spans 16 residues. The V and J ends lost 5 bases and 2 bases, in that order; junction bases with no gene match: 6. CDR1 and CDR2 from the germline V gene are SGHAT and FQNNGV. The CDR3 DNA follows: TGTGCCAGCAGCCAAGGGGGACTAGCGGTCACAGATACGCAGTATTTT. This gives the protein CASSQGGLAVTDTQYF.

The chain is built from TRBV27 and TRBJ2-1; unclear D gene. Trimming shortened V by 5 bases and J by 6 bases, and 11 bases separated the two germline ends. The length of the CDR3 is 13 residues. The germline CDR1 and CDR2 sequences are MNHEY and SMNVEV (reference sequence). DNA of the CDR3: TGTGCCAGCAGTGTAGTGCCTAGCAATGAGCAGTTCTTC. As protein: CASSVVPSNEQFF.

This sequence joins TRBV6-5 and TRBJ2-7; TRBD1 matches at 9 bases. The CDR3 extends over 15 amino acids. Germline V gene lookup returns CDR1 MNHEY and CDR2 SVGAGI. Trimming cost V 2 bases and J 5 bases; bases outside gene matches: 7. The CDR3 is CASSYAGTGRDEQYF. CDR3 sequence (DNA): TGTGCCAGCAGTTACGCGGGGACAGGGAGGGACGAGCAGTACTTC.

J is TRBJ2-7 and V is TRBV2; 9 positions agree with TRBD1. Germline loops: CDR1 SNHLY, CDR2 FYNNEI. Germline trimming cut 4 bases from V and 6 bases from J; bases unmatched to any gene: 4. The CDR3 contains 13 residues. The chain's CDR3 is CASSGTDRGEQYF. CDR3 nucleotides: TGTGCCAGCAGTGGGACGGACAGGGGCGAGCAGTACTTC.

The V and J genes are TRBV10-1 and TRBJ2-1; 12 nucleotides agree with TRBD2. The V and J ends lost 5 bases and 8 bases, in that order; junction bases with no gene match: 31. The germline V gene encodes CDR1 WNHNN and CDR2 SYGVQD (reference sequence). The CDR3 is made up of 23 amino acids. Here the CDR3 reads CASSLILGQGVHGLAGKVYEQFF. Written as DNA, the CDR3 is TGCGCCAGCAGTCTTATTTTGGGACAGGGTGTACACGGACTAGCGGGGAAGGTCTATGAGCAGTTCTTC.

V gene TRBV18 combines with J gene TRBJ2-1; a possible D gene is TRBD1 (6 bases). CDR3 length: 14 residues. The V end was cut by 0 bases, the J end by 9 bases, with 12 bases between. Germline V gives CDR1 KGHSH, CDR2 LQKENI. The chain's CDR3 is CASSPPDSLSEQFF. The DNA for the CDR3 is TGTGCCAGCTCACCACCGGACAGCCTAAGTGAGCAGTTCTTC. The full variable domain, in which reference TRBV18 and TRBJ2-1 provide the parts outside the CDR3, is NAGVMQNPRHLVRRRGQEARLRCSPMKGHSHVYWYRQLPEEGLKFMVYLQKENIIDESGMPKERFSAEFPKEGPSILRIQQVVRGDSAAYFCASSPPDSLSEQFFGPGTRLTVL.

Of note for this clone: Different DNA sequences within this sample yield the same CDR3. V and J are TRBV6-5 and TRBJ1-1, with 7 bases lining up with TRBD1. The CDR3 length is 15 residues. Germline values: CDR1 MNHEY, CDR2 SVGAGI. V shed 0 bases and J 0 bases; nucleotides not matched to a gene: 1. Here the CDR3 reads CASSYSTGLNTEAFF. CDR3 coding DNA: TGTGCCAGCAGTTACTCGACAGGGTTGAACACTGAAGCTTTCTTT.

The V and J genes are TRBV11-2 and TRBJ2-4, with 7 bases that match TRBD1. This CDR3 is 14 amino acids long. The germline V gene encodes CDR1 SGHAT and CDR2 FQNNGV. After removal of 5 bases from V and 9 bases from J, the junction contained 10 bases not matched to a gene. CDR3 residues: CASSNRGGLGIQYF. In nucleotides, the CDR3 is TGTGCCAGCAGCAATAGAGGGGGCCTAGGCATTCAGTACTTC. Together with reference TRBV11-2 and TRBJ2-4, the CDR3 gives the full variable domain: EAGVAQSPRYKIIEKRQSVAFWCNPISGHATLYWYQQILGQGPKLLIQFQNNGVVDDSQLPKDRFSAERLKGVDSTLKIQPAKLEDSAVYLCASSNRGGLGIQYFGAGTRLSVL.

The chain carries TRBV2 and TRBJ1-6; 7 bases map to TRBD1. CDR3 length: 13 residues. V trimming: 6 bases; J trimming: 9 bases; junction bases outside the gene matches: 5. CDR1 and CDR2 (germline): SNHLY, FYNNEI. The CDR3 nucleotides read TGTGCCAGCAGCACAGGGGTTAGTTCACCCCTCCACTTT. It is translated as CASSTGVSSPLHF. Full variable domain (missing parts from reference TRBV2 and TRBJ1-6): EPEVTQTPSHQVTQMGQEVILRCVPISNHLYFYWYRQILGQKVEFLVSFYNNEISEKSEIFDDQFSVERPDGSNFTLKIRSTKLEDSAMYFCASSTGVSSPLHFGNGTRLTVT.

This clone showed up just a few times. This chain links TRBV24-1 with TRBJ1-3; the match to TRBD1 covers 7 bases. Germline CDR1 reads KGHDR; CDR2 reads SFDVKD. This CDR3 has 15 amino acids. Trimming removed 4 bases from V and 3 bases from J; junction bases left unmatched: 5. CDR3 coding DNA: TGTGCCACCAGTGACCCCGGGACAGATGGAAACACCATATATTTT. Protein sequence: CATSDPGTDGNTIYF.

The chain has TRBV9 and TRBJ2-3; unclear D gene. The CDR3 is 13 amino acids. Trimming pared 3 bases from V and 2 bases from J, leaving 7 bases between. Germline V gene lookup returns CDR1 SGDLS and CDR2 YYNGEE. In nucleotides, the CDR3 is TGTGCCAGCAGCGGGCCGAACACAGATACGCAGTATTTT. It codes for CASSGPNTDTQYF.

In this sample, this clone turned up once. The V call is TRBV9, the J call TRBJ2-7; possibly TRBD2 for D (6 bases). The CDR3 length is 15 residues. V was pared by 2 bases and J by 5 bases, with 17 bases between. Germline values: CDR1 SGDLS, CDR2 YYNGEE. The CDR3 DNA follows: TGTGCCAGCAGCGTGGGGGGAGTGGGTAATGACGAGCAGTACTTC. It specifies CASSVGGVGNDEQYF. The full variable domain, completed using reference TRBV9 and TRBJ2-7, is DSGVTQTPKHLITATGQRVTLRCSPRSGDLSVYWYQQSLDQGLQFLIQYYNGEERAKGNILERFSAQQFPDLHSELNLSSLELGDSALYFCASSVGGVGNDEQYFGPGTRLTVT.

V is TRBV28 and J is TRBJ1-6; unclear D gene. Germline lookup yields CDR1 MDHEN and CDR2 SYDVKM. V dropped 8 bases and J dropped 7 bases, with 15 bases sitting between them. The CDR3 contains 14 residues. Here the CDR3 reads CASRPLIGNSPLHF. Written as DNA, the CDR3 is TGTGCCAGCCGCCCTTTAATCGGGAATTCACCCCTCCACTTT.